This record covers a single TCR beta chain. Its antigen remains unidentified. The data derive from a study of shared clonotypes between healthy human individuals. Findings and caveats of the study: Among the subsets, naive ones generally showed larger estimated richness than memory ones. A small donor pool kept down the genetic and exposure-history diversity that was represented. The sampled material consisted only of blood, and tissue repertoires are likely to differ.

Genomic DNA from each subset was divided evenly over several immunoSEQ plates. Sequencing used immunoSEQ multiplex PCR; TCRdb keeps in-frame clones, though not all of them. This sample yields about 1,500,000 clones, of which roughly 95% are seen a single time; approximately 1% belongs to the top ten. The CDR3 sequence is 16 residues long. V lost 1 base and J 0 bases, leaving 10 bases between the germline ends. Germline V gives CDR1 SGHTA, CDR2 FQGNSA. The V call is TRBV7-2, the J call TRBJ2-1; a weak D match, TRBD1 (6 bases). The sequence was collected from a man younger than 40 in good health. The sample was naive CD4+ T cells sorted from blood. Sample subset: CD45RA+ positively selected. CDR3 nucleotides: TGTGCCAGCAGCTTAGGGACAGTTCACTCCTACAATGAGCAGTTCTTC. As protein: CASSLGTVHSYNEQFF.